Each of the 15 T cell receptor beta chains below was sequenced from the same sample in a study of T cell repertoires in cytomegalovirus infection. One entry per CDR3 protein results from TCRdb running MiXCR on the reads. The data contain about 260,000 distinct CDR3 sequences, approximately 9% of them singletons. The sequenced material came from PBMCs. These receptors were collected from a human donor in good health (CMV status not recorded). Some clones in this sample may be carry-over from other donors' samples.

This clonotype has only a few counts. The chain is built from TRBV12-3 or TRBV12-4 and TRBJ1-1; no firm D call. V was trimmed by 7 bases and J by 3 bases, leaving 12 bases between them. The CDR3 spans 13 residues. In DNA form, the CDR3 reads TGTGCCAGCACCCCCTCGGGGTACACTGAAGCTTTCTTT. It is translated as CASTPSGYTEAFF.

This clonotype was seen more than once but under ten times. The rearrangement uses TRBV6-6 and TRBJ1-2, with 7 positions matching TRBD1. This CDR3 is 16 amino acids long. CDR1 and CDR2 (germline): MNHNY, SVGAGI (reference sequence). J gave up 6 bases and V 2 bases, and 12 bases lay outside the gene matches. The CDR3 spells CASSYGQGGNFHGYTF. DNA of the CDR3: TGTGCCAGCAGTTACGGGCAGGGGGGTAATTTCCATGGCTACACCTTC.

Ten or more counts support this clonotype. CDR3 region: CASSYWGRGEQYF. The CDR3 DNA reads TGTGCCAGCAGTTACTGGGGGAGGGGCGAGCAGTACTTC. The rearrangement links TRBV6-5 to TRBJ2-7, with 7 bases identical to TRBD2. Germline loops: CDR1 MNHEY, CDR2 SVGAGI. V trimming: 1 base; J trimming: 6 bases; junction bases outside the gene matches: 3. This CDR3 spans 13 amino acids.

This clonotype was seen at least ten times. The chain employs TRBV7-2 and TRBJ2-2; D is undetermined. Germline CDR1 reads SGHTA; CDR2 reads FQGNSA. Trimming removed 10 bases from V and 6 bases from J, with 18 bases in between. There are 14 residues in the CDR3. The CDR3 region is CATPSAAVAGELFF. CDR3 sequence (DNA): TGTGCCACCCCCTCGGCAGCCGTGGCCGGGGAGCTGTTTTTT.

The chain links TRBV18 to TRBJ2-1; 11 bases are shared with TRBD2. Looked up from germline, CDR1 is KGHSH and CDR2 is LQKENI. V was pared by 3 bases and J by 5 bases, with 6 bases of the junction left unmatched. This CDR3 region has 16 residues. CDR3 in DNA: TGTGCCAGCTCACCGGGACTAGCGGTCCTCAACAATGAGCAGTTCTTC. It codes for CASSPGLAVLNNEQFF. The entire variable domain, with the rest obtained from reference TRBV18 and TRBJ2-1, is as follows: NAGVMQNPRHLVRRRGQEARLRCSPMKGHSHVYWYRQLPEEGLKFMVYLQKENIIDESGMPKERFSAEFPKEGPSILRIQQVVRGDSAAYFCASSPGLAVLNNEQFFGPGTRLTVL.

This clonotype was detected ten times or more. This chain uses TRBV7-2 with TRBJ2-3; 8 bases line up with TRBD2. Trimming removed 2 bases from V and 2 bases from J; junction bases left unmatched: 15. The V gene's germline CDR1 is SGHTA and CDR2 FQGNSA. The CDR3 loop spans 19 amino acids. The CDR3 bases are TGTGCCAGCAGCTTATGGGGTAGGGCGGCTAGCGGGTACACAGATACGCAGTATTTT. Protein product: CASSLWGRAASGYTDTQYF.

Remarks on this clonotype: A much larger clone lies a single base off, so this may be a read error. In this CDR3 the conserved last residue, phenylalanine or tryptophan, is missing, so a read error is likely. The V gene is TRBV7-2, the J gene TRBJ2-5, with D unclear. Trimming left V 2 bases short and J 2 bases short, with 6 bases between. Germline-derived CDR1 and CDR2 are SGHTA and FQGNSA. There are 13 residues in the CDR3. CDR3 in amino acids: CASSLMGQETQYL. CDR3 DNA sequence: TGTGCCAGCAGCTTAATGGGGCAAGAGACCCAGTACCTC.

This clonotype was picked up a small number of times. The chain combines TRBV28 with TRBJ1-1; D remains unclear. The germline V gene has CDR1 MDHEN and CDR2 SYDVKM. The CDR3 sequence is 12 residues long. The V end was cut by 5 bases, the J end by 3 bases, with 7 bases between. Here the CDR3 DNA reads TGTGCCAGCAGTATTCAGGACACTGAAGCTTTCTTT. Amino acid sequence: CASSIQDTEAFF.

This clonotype has ten or more counts. The V and J genes are TRBV6-2 or TRBV6-3 and TRBJ2-1; 12 bases align to TRBD1. The CDR3 is made up of 14 amino acids. With 8 bases clipped from V and 9 bases from J, the junction kept 8 bases outside the gene matches. CDR1 is MNHEY and CDR2 is SVGEGT in the germline V gene. CDR3 coding DNA: TGTGCCAGCCACGCGTGGGACAGGGGGCGTGAGCAGTTCTTC. Protein sequence: CASHAWDRGREQFF.

This clonotype has ten or more counts. CDR3 nucleotide sequence: TGTGCCAGCAGCTTAGTTACGCCCAATTCACCCCTCCACTTT. Amino acids: CASSLVTPNSPLHF. The gene calls are TRBV7-2 and TRBJ1-6; D is undetermined. The CDR3 is 14 amino acids. The germline V gene has CDR1 SGHTA and CDR2 FQGNSA. Trimming removed 1 base from V and 7 bases from J, with 8 bases in between.

The rearrangement links TRBV12-5 to TRBJ2-3; D is ambiguous. Germline CDR1 reads LGHNT; CDR2 reads FRNRAP. The CDR3 runs 14 residues. V gave up 1 base and J gave up 5 bases, with 10 bases separating them. CDR3 sequence (DNA): TGTGCTAGTGGTTTGGGAGACCCGGAAGATACGCAGTATTTT. It yields the protein CASGLGDPEDTQYF.

This clonotype appeared a few times. The V gene is TRBV2, the J gene TRBJ2-3; 10 bases fit TRBD1. The germline V gene has CDR1 SNHLY and CDR2 FYNNEI. CDR3 length: 16 amino acids. With V trimmed by 5 bases and J by 3 bases, 8 bases remained unmatched. Written as DNA, the CDR3 is TGTGCCAGCAGTTATTCGTGGACAGGGGGAACAGATACGCAGTATTTT. As protein: CASSYSWTGGTDTQYF.

This clonotype was detected many times. The chain links TRBV7-9 to TRBJ1-2; 7 nucleotides agree with TRBD1. Trimming took 5 bases from V and 0 from J; bases not matched to a gene: 12. The germline CDR1 and CDR2 sequences are SEHNR and FQNEAQ (reference sequence). The CDR3 is made up of 17 amino acids. The CDR3 spells CASSPDPGQRPNYGYTF. In nucleotides, the CDR3 is TGTGCCAGCAGCCCGGACCCGGGACAGAGACCTAACTATGGCTACACCTTC.

This clonotype came up many times. V usage is TRBV7-2 and J usage is TRBJ1-1; D remains unclear. V lost 1 base, J lost 7 bases, and 10 bases lay in between. The V gene's germline CDR1 is SGHTA and CDR2 FQGNSA. This CDR3 comprises 13 residues. The CDR3 spells CASSLVGLGEAFF. DNA for the CDR3: TGTGCCAGCAGCTTAGTAGGGTTGGGTGAAGCTTTCTTT.

The table lists this clonotype with many counts. This chain uses TRBV7-2 with TRBJ1-1; possible D gene TRBD1, 5 bases. The CDR3 runs 10 residues. Germline V lookup: CDR1 SGHTA, CDR2 FQGNSA. For the CDR3, the DNA is TGTGTCTCGGGGGGCACTGAAGCTTTCTTT. Translation gives CVSGGTEAFF.